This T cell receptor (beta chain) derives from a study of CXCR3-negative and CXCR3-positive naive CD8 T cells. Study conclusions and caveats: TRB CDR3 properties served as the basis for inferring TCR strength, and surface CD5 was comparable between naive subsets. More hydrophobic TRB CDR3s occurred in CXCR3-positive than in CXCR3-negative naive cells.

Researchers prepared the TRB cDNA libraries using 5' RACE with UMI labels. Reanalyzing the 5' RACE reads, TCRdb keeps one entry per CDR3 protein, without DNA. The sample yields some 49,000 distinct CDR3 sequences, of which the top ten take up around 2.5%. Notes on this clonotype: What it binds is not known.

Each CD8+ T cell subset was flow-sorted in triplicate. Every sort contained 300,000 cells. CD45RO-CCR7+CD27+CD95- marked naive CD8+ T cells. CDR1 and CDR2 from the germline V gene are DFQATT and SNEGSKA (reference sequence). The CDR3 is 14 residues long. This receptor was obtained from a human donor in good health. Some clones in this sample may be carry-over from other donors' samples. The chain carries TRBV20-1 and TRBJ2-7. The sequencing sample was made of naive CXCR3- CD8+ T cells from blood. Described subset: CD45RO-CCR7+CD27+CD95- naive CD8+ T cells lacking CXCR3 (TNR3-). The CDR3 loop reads CSARDRQSSYEQYF.